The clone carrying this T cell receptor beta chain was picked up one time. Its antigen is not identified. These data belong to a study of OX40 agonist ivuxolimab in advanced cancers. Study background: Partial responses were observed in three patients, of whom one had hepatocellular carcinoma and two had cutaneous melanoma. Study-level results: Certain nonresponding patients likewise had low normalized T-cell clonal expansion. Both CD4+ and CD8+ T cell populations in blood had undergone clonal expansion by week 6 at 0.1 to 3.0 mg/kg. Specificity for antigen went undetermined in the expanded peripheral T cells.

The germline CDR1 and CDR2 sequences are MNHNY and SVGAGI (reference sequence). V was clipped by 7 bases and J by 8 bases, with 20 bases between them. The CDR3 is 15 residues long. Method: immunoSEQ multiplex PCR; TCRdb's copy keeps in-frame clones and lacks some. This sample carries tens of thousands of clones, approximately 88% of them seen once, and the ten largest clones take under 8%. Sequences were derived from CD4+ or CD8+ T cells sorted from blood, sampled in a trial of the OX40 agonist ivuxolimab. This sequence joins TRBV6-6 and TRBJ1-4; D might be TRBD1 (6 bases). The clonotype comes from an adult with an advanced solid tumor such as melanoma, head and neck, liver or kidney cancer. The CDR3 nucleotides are TGTGCCAGCACCCCCACAGGGACCGTTTGGGAAAAACTGTTTTTT. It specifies CASTPTGTVWEKLFF.